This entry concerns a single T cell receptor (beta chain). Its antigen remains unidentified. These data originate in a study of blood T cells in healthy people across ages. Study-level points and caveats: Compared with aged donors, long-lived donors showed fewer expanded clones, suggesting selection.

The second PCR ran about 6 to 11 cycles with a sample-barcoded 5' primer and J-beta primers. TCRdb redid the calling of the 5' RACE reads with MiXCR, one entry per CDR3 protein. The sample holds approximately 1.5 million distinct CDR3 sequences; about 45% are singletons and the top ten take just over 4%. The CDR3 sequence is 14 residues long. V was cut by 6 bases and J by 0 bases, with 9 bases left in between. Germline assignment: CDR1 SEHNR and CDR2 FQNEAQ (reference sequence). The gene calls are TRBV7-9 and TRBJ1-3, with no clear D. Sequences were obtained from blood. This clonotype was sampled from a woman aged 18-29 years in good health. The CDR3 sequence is CASSIQSSGNTIYF. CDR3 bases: TGTGCCAGCAGTATACAAAGCTCTGGAAACACCATATATTTT.